This passage covers 20 T cell receptor beta chains from one sample sequenced in a study of cytomegalovirus exposure and HLA in healthy donors. Primers included in the PCR were 60 Vbeta and 13 Jbeta primers. Profiled with immunoSEQ multiplex PCR; TCRdb holds only in-frame clones, not every one. The sample contains around 90,000 clones, approximately 80% of which appear only once. Sequenced input: PBMCs. The receptor source for this set is a middle-aged man in good health and CMV-seronegative.

V gene TRBV6-1 combines with J gene TRBJ2-7, with TRBD1 identical over 8 bases. With V trimmed by 2 bases and J by 2 bases, 5 bases remained unmatched. Germline values: CDR1 MNHNS, CDR2 SASEGT. The CDR3 has 15 amino acids. CDR3 DNA: TGTGCCAGCAGTGAAAGCGACAGGGGTACCTACGAGCAGTACTTC. This translates into CASSESDRGTYEQYF.

The V call is TRBV6-5, the J call TRBJ2-3; D is undetermined. The CDR3 covers 14 residues. The germline V gene has CDR1 MNHEY and CDR2 SVGAGI. Trimming shortened V by 8 bases and J by 2 bases, and 14 bases separated the two germline ends. CDR3 residues: CASASQPVTDTQYF. DNA for the CDR3: TGTGCCAGCGCTTCACAGCCCGTCACAGATACGCAGTATTTT.

The chain joins TRBV19 to TRBJ1-5; D may be TRBD1 (6 bases). The CDR3 covers 14 residues. In germline, CDR1 is LNHDA, CDR2 SQIVND (reference sequence). Trimming stripped 7 bases from V and 3 bases from J, with 13 bases between. The CDR3 loop reads CASKSGQINQPQHF. The CDR3, as DNA: TGTGCCAGTAAGTCTGGACAGATCAATCAGCCCCAGCATTTT.

The chain couples TRBV6-6 to TRBJ2-5, with no clear D. The better agreement between TRBJ2-7 and the DNA end casts doubt on the J call. The CDR3 runs to 11 residues. The germline CDR1 and CDR2 sequences are MNHNY and SVGAGI (reference sequence). The CDR3 region is CASSSAYEQYF. The DNA of the CDR3 is TGTGCCAGCAGTTCCGCCTACGAGCAGTACTTC.

V is TRBV27 and J is TRBJ2-5, with 10 bases that match TRBD1. This CDR3 contains 13 residues. CDR1 is MNHEY and CDR2 is SMNVEV in the germline V gene (reference sequence). The V segment lost 3 bases and the J segment 5 bases; nucleotides outside the gene matches: 0. In DNA form, the CDR3 reads TGTGCCAGCAGTTTGGGACAGGGGGAGACCCAGTACTTC. Protein product: CASSLGQGETQYF.

With regard to this clone: The junction departs from germline at one end; a sequencing error may be responsible. The CDR3, as DNA: TGTGCCGGCAGTTTCCGGGGGGGGCAGAACACTGAAGCTTTCTTT. Its protein product is CAGSFRGGQNTEAFF. This rearrangement joins TRBV28 to TRBJ1-1, with D perhaps matching TRBD1 (6 bases). This CDR3 spans 15 amino acids. From germline, CDR1 is MDHEN and CDR2 SYDVKM.

The J gene is TRBJ2-1, the V gene TRBV5-4; a weak D match, TRBD2 (6 bases). V dropped 5 bases and J dropped 0 bases, with 12 bases sitting between them. The length of the CDR3 is 15 residues. Per germline, CDR1 SGHNT and CDR2 YYREEE (reference sequence). The CDR3 sequence: CASSGTPSSYNEQFF. Here the CDR3 DNA reads TGTGCCAGCAGTGGGACTCCGAGCTCCTACAATGAGCAGTTCTTC.

The J gene is TRBJ1-4, the V gene TRBV18; TRBD1 might be the D (6 bases). The V gene lost 3 bases and the J gene lost 8 bases, with 16 bases spanning the gap. The CDR3 is 15 amino acids. The germline V gene encodes CDR1 KGHSH and CDR2 LQKENI. CDR3 DNA sequence: TGTGCCAGCTCACCCCGGGGGGGGGCTGTGGAAAAACTGTTTTTT. It encodes CASSPRGGAVEKLFF.

This chain links TRBV28 with TRBJ1-3; a possible D gene is TRBD1 (5 bases). This CDR3 spans 15 amino acids. The V end was cut by 8 bases, the J end by 0 bases, with 14 bases between. Germline assignment: CDR1 MDHEN and CDR2 SYDVKM. CDR3 residues: CASLYGGYSGNTIYF. CDR3 nucleotides: TGTGCCAGCCTTTATGGGGGGTACTCTGGAAACACCATATATTTT. Using reference TRBV28 and TRBJ1-3 for the parts outside the CDR3, the full variable domain is DVKVTQSSRYLVKRTGEKVFLECVQDMDHENMFWYRQDPGLGLRLIYFSYDVKMKEKGDIPEGYSVSREKKERFSLILESASTNQTSMYLCASLYGGYSGNTIYFGEGSWLTVV.

The chain is built from TRBV5-1 and TRBJ1-2, with TRBD1 matching 8 bases. This CDR3 is built from 13 residues. With 3 bases clipped from V and 6 bases from J, the junction kept 4 bases outside the gene matches. From germline, CDR1 is SGHRS and CDR2 YFSETQ. This CDR3 reads CASSWGTGDGYTF. CDR3 nucleotide sequence: TGCGCCAGCAGCTGGGGGACAGGCGATGGCTACACCTTC.

The V and J genes are TRBV29-1 and TRBJ2-3; 8 bases match TRBD1. The CDR3 runs 15 residues. Looked up from germline, CDR1 is SQVTM and CDR2 is ANQGSEA. V shed 3 bases, J shed 4 bases, and the junction held 9 bases outside the gene matches. The CDR3 region is CSVDPGRGRADTQYF. CDR3 bases: TGCAGCGTTGACCCCGGCAGGGGGCGGGCAGATACGCAGTATTTT.

This chain links TRBV28 with TRBJ1-3, with 8 positions matching TRBD1. Germline V gene lookup returns CDR1 MDHEN and CDR2 SYDVKM. This CDR3 is 14 amino acids long. Unmatched junction bases numbered 2, after V lost 3 bases and J lost 4 bases. The CDR3 loop is CASSFAGGGNTIYF. The CDR3 DNA follows: TGTGCCAGCAGTTTTGCAGGGGGCGGAAACACCATATATTTT. Full variable domain (remainder filled in from reference TRBV28 and TRBJ1-3): DVKVTQSSRYLVKRTGEKVFLECVQDMDHENMFWYRQDPGLGLRLIYFSYDVKMKEKGDIPEGYSVSREKKERFSLILESASTNQTSMYLCASSFAGGGNTIYFGEGSWLTVV.

The chain combines TRBV5-1 with TRBJ2-5; a possible D gene is TRBD2 (5 bases). Germline V lookup: CDR1 SGHRS, CDR2 YFSETQ. V was shortened by 3 bases and J by 5 bases, with 8 bases between the two germline ends. The CDR3 has 12 amino acids. CDR3 sequence (DNA): TGCGCCAGCAGCTCGGAGGTGGAGACCCAGTACTTC. Encoded protein: CASSSEVETQYF. The full variable domain, completed using reference TRBV5-1 and TRBJ2-5, is KAGVTQTPRYLIKTRGQQVTLSCSPISGHRSVSWYQQTPGQGLQFLFEYFSETQRNKGNFPGRFSGRQFSNSRSEMNVSTLELGDSALYLCASSSEVETQYFGPGTRLLVL.

The chain employs TRBV5-4 and TRBJ1-2; 9 bases align to TRBD1. In germline, CDR1 is SGHNT, CDR2 YYREEE (reference sequence). After removal of 2 bases from V and 6 bases from J, the junction contained 11 bases not matched to a gene. CDR3 length: 16 residues. The CDR3 loop is CASSLGTGQGLDGYTF. In DNA, the CDR3 is TGTGCCAGCAGCTTAGGTACGGGACAGGGTTTGGATGGCTACACCTTC.

V gene TRBV21-1 combines with J gene TRBJ2-1; the D call of TRBD2 is as the table states it, not checked on the DNA. TRBV21-1 is shown as a pseudogene. The CDR3 runs to 20 residues. CDR3 in DNA: TGTGCCAGCAGCCCCCGTACCGGGACTAGCGGGTTTGAATCCTACAATGAGCAGTTCTTC. Protein product: CASSPRTGTSGFESYNEQFF.

The chain uses TRBV9 and TRBJ2-7, with a tentative D call TRBD2 (6 bases). CDR1 and CDR2 (germline): SGDLS, YYNGEE. V lost 3 bases, J lost 4 bases, and 17 bases lay in between. The CDR3 sequence is 15 residues long. The CDR3 here is CASSASAPGGYEQYF. CDR3 nucleotides: TGTGCCAGCAGCGCCTCTGCCCCCGGAGGGTACGAGCAGTACTTC.

This chain connects TRBV28 to TRBJ1-2; D is undetermined. This CDR3 has 17 amino acids. The V end lost 2 bases, the J end lost 1 base, and 17 bases lay between the germline ends. From germline, CDR1 is MDHEN and CDR2 SYDVKM. CDR3 region: CASSLVGRRPYNYGYTF. CDR3 DNA sequence: TGTGCCAGCAGTTTAGTTGGCAGGAGGCCTTATAACTATGGCTACACCTTC.

This clone was counted a few times. The chain combines TRBV4-1 with TRBJ2-1, with D tentatively TRBD2 (6 bases). V was cut by 1 base and J by 5 bases, with 12 bases left in between. From germline, CDR1 is MGHRA and CDR2 YSYEKL. CDR3 size: 15 residues. CDR3 amino acids: CASSQGGTINNEQFF. CDR3 nucleotides: TGCGCCAGCAGCCAAGGCGGGACGATCAACAATGAGCAGTTCTTC.

This chain links TRBV27 with TRBJ2-5, with D tentatively TRBD1 (5 bases). V gave up 8 bases and J gave up 2 bases, with 12 bases separating them. Germline CDR1 is MNHEY and CDR2 is SMNVEV (reference sequence). The CDR3 has 13 residues. In nucleotides, the CDR3 is TGTGCCAGCGGCCAAAGGGGACAAGAGACCCAGTACTTC. Translating it yields CASGQRGQETQYF.

The V and J genes are TRBV9 and TRBJ1-2; TRBD1 matches at 8 bases. The CDR3 runs 16 residues. Germline V lookup: CDR1 SGDLS, CDR2 YYNGEE. V lost 3 bases and J lost 2; bases outside the gene matches: 9. The CDR3, as DNA: TGTGCCAGCAGCGCGGGACAGGCGGGCCTGAACTATGGCTACACCTTC. It yields the protein CASSAGQAGLNYGYTF. The whole variable domain, filled in from reference TRBV9 and TRBJ1-2, reads DSGVTQTPKHLITATGQRVTLRCSPRSGDLSVYWYQQSLDQGLQFLIQYYNGEERAKGNILERFSAQQFPDLHSELNLSSLELGDSALYFCASSAGQAGLNYGYTFGSGTRLTVV.